One and the same sample provided the 12 T cell receptor beta chains below, sequenced in a study of human T cells and chemical hapten exposure. Time point noted: patch test 1, 2 weeks after DPC sensitization. The treatment was: therapeutic diphenylcyclopropenone sensitization with weekly scalp DPC. Unfractionated whole blood was the source from which total RNA was extracted. TCRdb independently ran MiXCR on the RACE reads; one entry per CDR3 protein. The sample gives more than 30,000 distinct CDR3 sequences, around 6.4% of which show up once; roughly 9.1% is in the top ten. The sequenced sample was whole blood, obtained in connection with sensitization to the hapten diphenylcyclopropenone (DPC). The receptors here all came from a woman aged 25-40 years with alopecia areata. Some clones in this sample may be carry-over from other donors' samples.

This clonotype was counted only a few times. The chain joins TRBV28 to TRBJ1-5; unclear D gene. Per the germline V gene, CDR1 is MDHEN and CDR2 is SYDVKM. With 6 bases removed from V and 5 bases from J, the gap between germline ends came to 8 bases. The CDR3 extends over 12 amino acids. Here the CDR3 DNA reads TGTGCCAGCAGAACAACGTATCAGCCCCAGCATTTT. It yields the protein CASRTTYQPQHF.

The rearrangement uses TRBV6-5 and TRBJ2-5, with D perhaps TRBD2 (5 bases). The CDR3 consists of 12 residues. Germline assignment: CDR1 MNHEY and CDR2 SVGAGI. With 2 bases removed from V and 4 bases from J, the gap between germline ends came to 5 bases. Here the CDR3 reads CASSYGGETQYF. DNA of the CDR3: TGTGCCAGCAGTTACGGAGGAGAGACCCAGTACTTC.

This clonotype was picked up a small number of times. The V gene is TRBV6-6, the J gene TRBJ1-5; D is undetermined. The germline V and J ends were trimmed by 2 bases and 0 bases, with 5 bases remaining between them. The CDR3 is 14 residues long. Germline V CDR1 and CDR2: MNHNY, SVGAGI (reference sequence). CDR3 amino acids: CASSYVGSNQPQHF. The CDR3 DNA sequence: TGTGCCAGCAGTTACGTGGGTAGCAATCAGCCCCAGCATTTT.

This sequence joins TRBV7-2 and TRBJ2-3; maybe TRBD1 (5 bases). Germline V gene data show CDR1 as SGHTA and CDR2 as FQGNSA. V lost 2 bases and J lost 2, with 14 bases in between. The CDR3 is 16 amino acids. CDR3 in amino acids: CASSLRWLDTTDTQYF. In DNA form, the CDR3 reads TGTGCCAGCAGCTTACGGTGGCTGGACACCACAGATACGCAGTATTTT.

This clonotype has more than one count but fewer than ten. The J gene is TRBJ2-5, the V gene TRBV5-1; possible D gene TRBD1, 6 bases. Deletions cut 0 bases from V and 8 bases from J, with 11 bases between. Germline-derived CDR1 and CDR2 are SGHRS and YFSETQ. The CDR3 consists of 13 residues. The CDR3 DNA is TGCGCCAGCAGCTTGGAGTCAGGGGCAACCCAGTACTTC. It is translated as CASSLESGATQYF.

This clonotype came up a few times. V usage is TRBV4-1 and J usage is TRBJ2-3; no firm D call. Between the trimmed V and J ends, which lost 0 bases and 6 bases, there was a span of 13 bases. The CDR3 length is 15 residues. CDR1 is MGHRA and CDR2 is YSYEKL in the germline V gene. The CDR3 DNA reads as TGCGCCAGCAGCCAAGATATTGTGGAGTATGATACGCAGTATTTT. Translated, it gives CASSQDIVEYDTQYF.

This clonotype has more than one count but fewer than ten. The rearrangement uses TRBV30 and TRBJ1-1; weak D call: TRBD1 (6 bases). The CDR3 is 14 amino acids. Germline V gives CDR1 GTSNPN, CDR2 SVGIG (reference sequence). The V end was cut by 3 bases, the J end by 0 bases, with 11 bases between. CDR3 loop: CAWSRGPLNTEAFF. The CDR3 bases are TGTGCCTGGAGCCGGGGGCCACTGAACACTGAAGCTTTCTTT.

The chain couples TRBV20-1 to TRBJ2-7, with 9 bases aligning to TRBD1. Looked up from germline, CDR1 is DFQATT and CDR2 is SNEGSKA (reference sequence). Trimming took 3 bases from V and 3 from J; bases not matched to a gene: 3. The CDR3 extends over 13 amino acids. The CDR3 sequence is CSARGQGIYEQYF. In DNA, the CDR3 is TGCAGTGCTAGGGGACAGGGTATCTACGAGCAGTACTTC.

A few counts support this clonotype. The rearrangement joins TRBV4-3 to TRBJ1-6, with no clear D. V lost 0 bases to trimming and J lost 10 bases, with 13 bases between them. CDR1 and CDR2 (germline): LGHNA, YSLEER. This CDR3 region has 15 residues. As DNA, the CDR3 is TGCGCCAGCAGCCAAGATGTGGGGAGTGCATCACCCCTCCACTTT. It is translated as CASSQDVGSASPLHF.

The chain carries TRBV27 and TRBJ2-7, with D tentatively TRBD2 (6 bases). CDR3 length: 13 residues. Trimming pared 6 bases from V and 2 bases from J, leaving 11 bases between. Per the germline V gene, CDR1 is MNHEY and CDR2 is SMNVEV (reference sequence). DNA for the CDR3: TGTGCCAGCAGGGCGGGAAGTACCTACGAGCAGTACTTC. This sequence encodes CASRAGSTYEQYF.

At least ten counts were recorded for this clonotype. The J gene is TRBJ1-1, the V gene TRBV10-3; maybe TRBD1 (6 bases). CDR3 size: 13 residues. V was clipped by 10 bases and J by 0 bases, with 12 bases between them. CDR1 is ENHRY and CDR2 is SYGVKD in the germline V gene. The CDR3 protein is CASSDSLNTEAFF. CDR3 coding DNA: TGTGCCAGCTCGGACAGCCTGAACACTGAAGCTTTCTTT.

This clonotype has just a few counts. The V and J genes are TRBV19 and TRBJ2-3, with D perhaps matching TRBD2 (5 bases). V lost 4 bases to trimming and J lost 6 bases, with 20 bases between them. Per the germline V gene, CDR1 is LNHDA and CDR2 is SQIVND (reference sequence). The CDR3 is 16 residues long. This chain's CDR3 is CASSSQARAGGDTQYF. The DNA for the CDR3 is TGTGCCAGTAGTAGTCAAGCCCGGGCCGGAGGCGATACGCAGTATTTT.